This T cell receptor (beta chain) was recorded in a study of cytomegalovirus exposure and HLA in healthy donors. Points from the study as a whole: Both high specificity and high sensitivity reportedly marked the classifier's diagnosis of cytomegalovirus status. The majority of TCR sequences were rare, yet some public TCRs appeared in many donors. 150 or so TCR beta chains were listed as cytomegalovirus-associated. A later analysis linked a missense variant in DCLRE1C to the trimming of TCR beta V and J genes.

CDR1 is SGHRS, CDR2 YFSETQ, per germline. The CDR3 totals 15 residues. V was clipped by 0 bases and J by 5 bases; unmatched bases: 3. PCR primers comprised 60 Vbeta and 13 Jbeta primers. The protocol was immunoSEQ multiplex PCR, while the TCRdb copy is restricted to in-frame clones and leaves out a portion. This repertoire includes under 200,000 clones. On this clone itself: Its antigen is currently unknown.

The chain uses TRBV5-1 and TRBJ2-1; 9 nucleotides line up with TRBD2. The receptor comes from a man aged 30 to 39 in good health and CMV-seronegative. Sequencing input: PBMCs. CDR3 residues: CASSLVIAGDNEQFF. CDR3 in DNA: TGCGCCAGCAGCTTGGTAATAGCGGGAGACAATGAGCAGTTCTTC.